This T cell receptor beta chain was profiled in a study of vaccination and CD4 T cells after COVID-19. Treatment defined: roughly 11-day PBMC culture with coronavirus spike peptide pools or control peptides (ViraFEST assay). The collection of CD4+ T cells from the unexposed donor took place before the COVID-19 pandemic (2011-2018). At the Johns Hopkins FTIC core, DNA taken from cultured CD4+ T cells was sequenced by way of the Oncomine TCR Beta short-read assay. TCRdb recomputed calls from the PCR reads with MiXCR, one row per CDR3 protein. The sample records more than 6,500 distinct CDR3 sequences, approximately 41% being singletons. V was clipped by 4 bases and J by 4 bases, with 12 bases between them. Germline values: CDR1 SGDLS, CDR2 YYNGEE. CDR3 length equals 13 residues. Comment on this clonotype: Its cognate antigen is unknown.

Material for sequencing was CD4+ T cells from blood, cultured in vitro. V gene TRBV9 combines with J gene TRBJ2-7; D is undetermined. The receptor was isolated from a human donor in good health. The CDR3 loop is CASSPQDGYEQYF. The CDR3 DNA follows: TGTGCCAGCAGCCCCCAGGACGGGTACGAGCAGTACTTC. The variable domain in full, with the rest retrieved from reference TRBV9 and TRBJ2-7, is DSGVTQTPKHLITATGQRVTLRCSPRSGDLSVYWYQQSLDQGLQFLIQYYNGEERAKGNILERFSAQQFPDLHSELNLSSLELGDSALYFCASSPQDGYEQYFGPGTRLTVT.